This T cell receptor beta chain was identified during a study of T-cell reconstitution after alpha-beta-depleted transplantation in children. Study-level points and caveats: High day-60 TCRbeta diversity in some patients came from surviving recipient T cells and thymic progenitors. T-cell counts and diversity at one year following transplant were attributed mainly to newly produced T cells. Alpha-beta T cells about two months after transplant reportedly derived from several hundred expanded graft clones.

Unique molecular identifiers were built into the TCRbeta library. TCRdb recomputed calls from the PCR reads with MiXCR, one row per CDR3 protein. The top ten clones hold approximately 15% of a sample with around 490,000 distinct CDR3 sequences, 10% to 12% of them seen once. Germline values: CDR1 LNHDA, CDR2 SQIVND (reference sequence). The CDR3 length is 13 residues. V was clipped by 3 bases and J by 6 bases, with 9 bases between them. This clonotype has just a few counts. Its specificity is not known. V is TRBV19 and J is TRBJ2-1; D is uncertain. The receptor was isolated from a female patient aged 2-10 years who had a stem cell transplant for aplastic anemia, so the T cells may come from the graft donor. The sequenced sample was PBMCs, mostly from graft donor cells, obtained 180 days after TCRalphabeta/CD19-depleted stem cell transplant. This CDR3 is CASSILYRNEQFF. The DNA of the CDR3 is TGTGCCAGTAGTATTCTCTACCGCAATGAGCAGTTCTTC. The whole variable domain, filled in from reference TRBV19 and TRBJ2-1, reads DGGITQSPKYLFRKEGQNVTLSCEQNLNHDAMYWYRQDPGQGLRLIYYSQIVNDFQKGDIAEGYSVSREKKESFPLTVTSAQKNPTAFYLCASSILYRNEQFFGPGTRLTVL.